Below, one T cell receptor (beta chain) is given with its context. Its antigen is not yet known. The record has no base qualities; no much larger clone is one base away. This entry is derived from a study of OX40 agonist ivuxolimab in advanced cancers. For the wider study: Ivuxolimab was an agonistic, fully human IgG2 monoclonal antibody directed against OX40 (CD134), a costimulatory receptor. Intravenous ivuxolimab was administered to patients every 2 weeks at six dose levels: 0.01, 0.1, 0.3, 1.5, 3 and 10 mg/kg. Partial responses occurred in three dose-escalation patients, of whom one had hepatocellular carcinoma and two had cutaneous melanoma. Patients were allowed to have had prior anti-PD-1, anti-PD-L1 or anti-CTLA-4 therapy, and roughly 40% of the dose-escalation patients had previously received checkpoint inhibitors. In the dose-escalation cohort, approximately 82% of patients were male, and the mean age was around 60 years, with a range of roughly 20 to 85. Of the approximately 50 patients in dose escalation, approximately 20 had hepatocellular carcinoma, about 15 had melanoma, 9 had renal cell carcinoma and 9 had head and neck cancer. The point of sequencing TCRbeta in the periphery was to test whether ivuxolimab changed TCR sequence diversity and drove clonal T-cell expansion. The paper covers the monotherapy dose-escalation part of the phase I ivuxolimab trial, which included N ≈ 57 patients.

The CDR3 covers 18 residues, taking in both the cysteine and the phenylalanine. The only DNA kept is the CDR3, 54 bases in frame from the first base. As encoded in the germline V gene, CDR1 is SGHRS while CDR2 is YFSETQ. At the junction V is shortened by 0 bases and J by 7 bases, with 24 bases in between. To sequence the TCRbeta CDR3 region, genomic DNA was isolated from the sorted cells. TCRbeta CDR3 regions were sequenced using the immunoSEQ Assay. In TCRdb, the immuneACCESS table is reduced to in-frame sequences with V and J assigned. These tables do not hold every clone; where another copy was compared, an unresolved V gene accounts for under half, and the others remain unexplained. In all, the sample holds approximately 90,000 clones, and about 88% of those were seen once. The ten largest account for roughly 0.3% of the sample. What the work shows at the level of the full study, not this receptor alone: In the 0.1-3.0 mg/kg groups, partial responders were among the patients with the lowest normalized peripheral clonal expansion, particularly in CD8+ T cells. After ivuxolimab, expanded clones were on average more numerous among CD8+ T cells than among CD4+ T cells. Low levels of normalized T-cell clonal expansion were also seen in some nonresponding patients. Antigen specificity was not determined for the clonally expanded peripheral T cells. At doses from 0.1 to 3.0 mg/kg, clonal expansion was seen in both CD4+ and CD8+ blood T cells between baseline and week 6.

Patients with autoimmune disease history or receiving systemic immunosuppression were excluded from the trial. Peripheral blood for TCR sequencing was drawn from every dose cohort at baseline, at cycle 4 day 1 and at cycle 7 day 1. Samples came from an open-label, multicenter, first-in-human phase I dose-escalation trial of ivuxolimab. Adults with locally advanced or metastatic head and neck squamous cell, hepatocellular, melanoma or renal cell carcinoma were enrolled in the trial. Before TCR sequencing, CD4+ and CD8+ T cells were separately sorted from peripheral blood. This TCR came from an adult with an advanced solid tumor such as melanoma, head and neck, liver or kidney cancer. Rearrangement joined TRBV5-1 to TRBJ2-3; tentative D gene TRBD1, with 5 bases matching. The sequencing here drew on CD4+ or CD8+ T cells sorted from blood, taken in a trial of the OX40 agonist ivuxolimab. CDR3 loop: CASSLGQNTYSPVNTQYF. The bases read TGCGCCAGCAGCTTGGGACAGAACACCTACTCCCCTGTTAATACGCAGTATTTT.